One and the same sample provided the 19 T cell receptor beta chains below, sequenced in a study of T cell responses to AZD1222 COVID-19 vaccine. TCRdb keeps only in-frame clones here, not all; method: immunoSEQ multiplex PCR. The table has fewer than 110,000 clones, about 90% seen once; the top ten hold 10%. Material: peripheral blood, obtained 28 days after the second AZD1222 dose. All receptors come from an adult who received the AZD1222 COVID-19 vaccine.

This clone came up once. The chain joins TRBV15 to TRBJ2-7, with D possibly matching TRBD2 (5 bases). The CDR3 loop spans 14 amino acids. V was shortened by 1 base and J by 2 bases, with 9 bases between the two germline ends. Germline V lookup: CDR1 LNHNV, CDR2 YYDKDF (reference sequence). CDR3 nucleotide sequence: TGTGCCACCAGCAGAGGAGACGGGGCCTACGAGCAGTACTTC. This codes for CATSRGDGAYEQYF.

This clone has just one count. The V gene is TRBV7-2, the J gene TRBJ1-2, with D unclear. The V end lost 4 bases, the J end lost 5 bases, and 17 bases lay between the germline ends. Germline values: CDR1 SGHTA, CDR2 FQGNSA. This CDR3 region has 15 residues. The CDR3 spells CASSSHRRAGYGYTF. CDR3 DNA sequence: TGTGCCAGCAGCTCCCATCGACGGGCGGGGTATGGCTACACCTTC.

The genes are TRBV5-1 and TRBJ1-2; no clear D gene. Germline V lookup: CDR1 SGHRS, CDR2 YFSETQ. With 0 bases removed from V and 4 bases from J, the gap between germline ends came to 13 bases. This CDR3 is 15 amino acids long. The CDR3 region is CASSLAVGRIYGYTF. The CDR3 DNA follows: TGCGCCAGCAGCTTGGCCGTAGGGCGGATCTATGGCTACACCTTC.

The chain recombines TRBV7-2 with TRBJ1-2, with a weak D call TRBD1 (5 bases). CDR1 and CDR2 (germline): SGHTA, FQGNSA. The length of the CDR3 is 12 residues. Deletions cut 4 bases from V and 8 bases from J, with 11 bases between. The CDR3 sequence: CASSWEGHGYTF. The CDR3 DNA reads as TGTGCCAGCAGCTGGGAGGGGCACGGCTACACCTTC.

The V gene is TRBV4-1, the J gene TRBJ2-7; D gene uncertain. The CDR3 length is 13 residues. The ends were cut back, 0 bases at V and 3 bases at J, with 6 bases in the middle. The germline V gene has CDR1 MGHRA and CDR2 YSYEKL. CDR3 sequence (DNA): TGCGCCAGCAGCCAAGACGCTTACTACGAGCAGTACTTC. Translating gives CASSQDAYYEQYF.

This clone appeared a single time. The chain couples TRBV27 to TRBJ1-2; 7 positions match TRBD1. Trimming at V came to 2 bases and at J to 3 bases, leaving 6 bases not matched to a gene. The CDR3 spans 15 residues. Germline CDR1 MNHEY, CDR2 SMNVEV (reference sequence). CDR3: CASSLMHGQDYGYTF. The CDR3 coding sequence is TGTGCCAGCAGTTTAATGCACGGACAGGACTATGGCTACACCTTC.

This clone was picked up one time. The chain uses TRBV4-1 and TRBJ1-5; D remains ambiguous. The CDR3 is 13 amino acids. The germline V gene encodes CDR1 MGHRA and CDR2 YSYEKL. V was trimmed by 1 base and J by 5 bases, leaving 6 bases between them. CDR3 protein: CASSQAPHQPQHF. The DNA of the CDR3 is TGCGCCAGCAGCCAAGCTCCACATCAGCCCCAGCATTTT.

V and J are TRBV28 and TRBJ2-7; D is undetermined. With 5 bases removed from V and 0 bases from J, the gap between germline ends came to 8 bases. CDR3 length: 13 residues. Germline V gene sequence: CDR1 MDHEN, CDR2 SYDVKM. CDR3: CASSLTGSYEQYF. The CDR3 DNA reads TGTGCCAGCAGTCTCACCGGCTCCTACGAGCAGTACTTC.

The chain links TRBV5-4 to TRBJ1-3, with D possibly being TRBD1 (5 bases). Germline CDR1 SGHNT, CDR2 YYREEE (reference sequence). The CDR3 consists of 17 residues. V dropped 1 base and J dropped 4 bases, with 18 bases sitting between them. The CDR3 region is CASSLRGGGVGGNTIYF. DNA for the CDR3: TGTGCCAGCAGCTTGCGGGGCGGCGGGGTTGGCGGAAACACCATATATTTT.

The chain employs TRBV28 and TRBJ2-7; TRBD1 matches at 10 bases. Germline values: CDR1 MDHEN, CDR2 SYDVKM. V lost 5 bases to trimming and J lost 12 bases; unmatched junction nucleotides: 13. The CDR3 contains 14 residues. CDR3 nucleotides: TGTGCCAGCAGTGATCCGGGACAGGGGCCCCTGGGGTACTTC. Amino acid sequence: CASSDPGQGPLGYF. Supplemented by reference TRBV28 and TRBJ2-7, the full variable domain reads DVKVTQSSRYLVKRTGEKVFLECVQDMDHENMFWYRQDPGLGLRLIYFSYDVKMKEKGDIPEGYSVSREKKERFSLILESASTNQTSMYLCASSDPGQGPLGYFGPGTRLTVT.

CDR3: CASSQAGISRAFF. As DNA, the CDR3 is TGTGCCAGCAGCCAAGCAGGGATATCTCGGGCTTTCTTT. The chain employs TRBV14 and TRBJ1-1, with D possibly matching TRBD1 (5 bases). This CDR3 spans 13 amino acids. Trimming stripped 1 base from V and 11 bases from J, with 14 bases between. In germline, CDR1 is SGHDN, CDR2 FVKESK.

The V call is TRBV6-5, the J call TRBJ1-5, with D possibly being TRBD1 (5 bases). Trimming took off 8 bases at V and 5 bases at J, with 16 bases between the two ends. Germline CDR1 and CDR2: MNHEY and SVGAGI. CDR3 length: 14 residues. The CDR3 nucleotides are TGTGCCAGCCGGGGGGGAGGGGATTATCAGCCCCAGCATTTT. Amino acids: CASRGGGDYQPQHF.

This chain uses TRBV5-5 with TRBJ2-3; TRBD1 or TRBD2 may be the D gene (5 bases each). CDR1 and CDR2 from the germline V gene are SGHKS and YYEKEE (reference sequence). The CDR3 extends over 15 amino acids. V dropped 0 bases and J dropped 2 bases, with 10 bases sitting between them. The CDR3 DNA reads TGTGCCAGCAGCTTGGCCGGGGCTGACACAGATACGCAGTATTTT. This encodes CASSLAGADTDTQYF.

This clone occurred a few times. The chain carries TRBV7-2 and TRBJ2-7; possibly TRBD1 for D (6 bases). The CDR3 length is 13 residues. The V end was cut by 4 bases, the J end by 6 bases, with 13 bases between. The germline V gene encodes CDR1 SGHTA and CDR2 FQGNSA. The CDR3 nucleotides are TGTGCCAGCAGCTCGGGACATATCCGCGAGCAGTACTTC. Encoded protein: CASSSGHIREQYF.

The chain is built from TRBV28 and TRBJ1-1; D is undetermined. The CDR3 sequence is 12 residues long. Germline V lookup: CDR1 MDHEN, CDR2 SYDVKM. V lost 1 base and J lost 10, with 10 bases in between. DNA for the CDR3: TGTGCCAGCAGTTTATTCGGGGAGGGAGCTTTCTTT. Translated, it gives CASSLFGEGAFF.

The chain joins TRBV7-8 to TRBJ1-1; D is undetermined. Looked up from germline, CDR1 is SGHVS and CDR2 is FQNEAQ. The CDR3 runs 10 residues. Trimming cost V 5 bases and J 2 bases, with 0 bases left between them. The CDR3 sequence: CASSNTEAFF. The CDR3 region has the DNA TGTGCCAGCAGCAACACTGAAGCTTTCTTT.

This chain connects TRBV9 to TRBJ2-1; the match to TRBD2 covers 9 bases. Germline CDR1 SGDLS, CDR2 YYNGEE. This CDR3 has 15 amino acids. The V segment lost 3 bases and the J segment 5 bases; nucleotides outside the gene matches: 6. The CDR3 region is CASSAGTSRDNEQFF. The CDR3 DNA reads TGTGCCAGCAGCGCCGGGACTAGCAGAGACAATGAGCAGTTCTTC.

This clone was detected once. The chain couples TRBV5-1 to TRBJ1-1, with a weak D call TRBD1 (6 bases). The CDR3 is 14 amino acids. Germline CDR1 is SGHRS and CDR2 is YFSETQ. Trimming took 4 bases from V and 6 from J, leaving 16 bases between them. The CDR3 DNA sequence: TGCGCCAGCAGCCGAGGGGGGCTGAGCGCTGAAGCTTTCTTT. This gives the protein CASSRGGLSAEAFF.

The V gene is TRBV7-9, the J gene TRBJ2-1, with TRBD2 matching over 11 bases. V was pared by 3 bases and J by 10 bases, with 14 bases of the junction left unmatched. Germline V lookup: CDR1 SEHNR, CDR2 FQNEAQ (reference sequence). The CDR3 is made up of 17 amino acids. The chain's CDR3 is CASSFGTSGVVGEEQFF. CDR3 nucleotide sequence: TGTGCCAGCAGCTTCGGGACTAGCGGTGTCGTCGGCGAGGAGCAGTTCTTC.